This T cell receptor (beta chain) was recorded in a study of blood T cell repertoires in COVID-19. For the study at large: Nucleic acid was either cDNA or gDNA, and it came from T cells, B-cell-depleted T cells, or PBMCs.

This CDR3 contains 17 residues. J lost 6 bases, V lost 0 bases, and 9 bases had no gene match. The germline CDR1 and CDR2 sequences are SGHTA and FQGNSA. In the original analysis: Reference gene primer amplification gave nucleated cell count estimates. Measured with immunoSEQ multiplex PCR; TCRdb has only the in-frame clones, and not every one. V, J and clone size were drawn from that table, and D and trimming were deduced from the DNA. The table includes some 300,000 clones, 85% to 90% detected once. Patients of the Seattle cohort, enrolled during active infection, were followed longitudinally. The rearrangement uses TRBV7-2 and TRBJ2-7, with TRBD2 matching over 12 bases. This clonotype was sampled from a woman aged 35 to 49 with COVID-19, enrolled during active disease. The sequencing sample was made of peripheral blood. The CDR3 loop is CASSLAIGTSGSPEQYF. The CDR3 region has the DNA TGTGCCAGCAGCTTAGCAATTGGGACTAGCGGGTCCCCCGAGCAGTACTTC.